What follows is one T cell receptor (beta chain) and its context. The antigen is undetermined. Clones were sequenced by immunoSEQ multiplex PCR, and TCRdb holds only the in-frame ones, with some missing. The sample has 10,000 to 14,000 clones, about 79% seen once. This entry is derived from a study of PD-1 blockade in classical Hodgkin lymphoma. Study-level results: Prior to therapy, complete responders displayed diversity much like that of newly diagnosed patients.

Following autologous stem cell transplantation, relapse occurred in every patient, and exposure to brentuximab vedotin varied. Germline assignment: CDR1 MNHEY and CDR2 SMNVEV (reference sequence). This CDR3 contains 16 residues. Germline trimming cut 5 bases from V and 2 bases from J; bases unmatched to any gene: 9. The sequence was obtained from a human donor with classical Hodgkin lymphoma. V gene TRBV27 combines with J gene TRBJ1-2; 9 nucleotides align to TRBD1. Sequencing used peripheral blood mononuclear cells (PBMCs), obtained at baseline. The CDR3 region has the DNA TGTGCCAGCAGTGCCTCCGGGACAGGGATGAACTATGGCTACACCTTC. Encoded protein: CASSASGTGMNYGYTF.